This TCR beta chain emerged from a study of CD8 T cells in Susac syndrome. Negative isolation yielded CD4+ and CD8+ T cells, and FACS enriched TEMRA cells. cDNA came from roughly 0.5 to 1 ug RNA primed by random hexamers. One entry per CDR3 protein results from TCRdb running MiXCR on the immunoSEQ multiplex PCR reads. The table records approximately 100,000 distinct CDR3 sequences, roughly 91% of them present only once. With 5 bases removed from V and 5 bases from J, the gap between germline ends came to 23 bases. The CDR3 has 17 residues. Germline V gene sequence: CDR1 MNHNS, CDR2 SASEGT. This clonotype originated in a human donor in good health. The sample comprised CD4+ T cells from PBMCs. This sequence joins TRBV6-1 and TRBJ2-3; D is perhaps TRBD2 (6 bases). The CDR3 coding sequence is TGTGCCAGCAGTCCCAAGCCGGAGGGTCCCCCCGGAGATACGCAGTATTTT. Protein product: CASSPKPEGPPGDTQYF.